This T cell receptor beta chain emerged from a study of blood T cell repertoires in COVID-19. Original data processing: Amplification with reference gene primers provided the estimates of nucleated cell counts. Generated by immunoSEQ multiplex PCR, the TCRdb table keeps only in-frame clones and is missing some. Clone size and V and J calls were adopted from that table, with D and trimming inferred from the DNA. The sample shows hundreds of thousands of clones, around 85% of them seen only once. The cohort comprised adults aged about 18 to 90 years residing in approximately 25 US areas. Recovery meant two consecutive negative NP/OP PCR tests, professional clearance, or resolved symptoms. Germline CDR1 SGHRS, CDR2 YFSETQ. V lost 0 bases, J lost 6 bases, and 5 bases stayed unmatched. The CDR3 extends over 16 amino acids.

Material for sequencing was PBMCs or T cells enriched from blood (not recorded which). This chain links TRBV5-1 with TRBJ2-7, with 14 bases identical to TRBD2. This TCR derives from a man aged 40-55 years who had recovered from COVID-19. The CDR3 loop reads CASSLDGTSGRSEQYF. CDR3 nucleotide sequence: TGCGCCAGCAGCTTGGACGGGACTAGCGGGAGAAGCGAGCAGTACTTC.